This TCR beta chain is drawn from a study of blood T cell repertoires in COVID-19 (TCRdb year 2020). General notes on the study: Samples covering the acute and convalescent phases of COVID-19 were provided by collaborators in the United States, Italy and Spain. The prospective study material was composed of cDNA or gDNA derived from T cells, B-cell-depleted T cells, or PBMCs. The repertoires were made available in a free public database intended to serve as a resource for research on the immune response to SARS-CoV-2. Nearly every sample came with metadata listing a de-identified subject ID, COVID-19 status, age in years and sex. The samples were drawn from two sources: the first 160 participants of the ongoing ImmuneRACE study, and 1,000 to 1,500 subjects contributed by 6 global collaborators. Where HLA class I and class II types were available, the types were taken from metadata supplied by the sample provider, not from assay-based typing. Deeply sampled blood TCRbeta repertoires from subjects exposed to, actively infected with, or recovered from COVID-19 were included in the dataset.

The CDR3 runs 14 amino acids, cysteine and phenylalanine included. CDR3 DNA is the only sequence kept; it has 42 bases, read in frame from the first base. From a lookup of the germline V gene, CDR1 and CDR2 are SGHVS and FQNEAQ. The V end gives up 3 bases and the J end 1 base, leaving 0 bases in the junction not matched to a gene. Overall study outcomes, separate from this receptor: The amount of clinical and demographic metadata varied by source and participant and was provided uncurated.

Comment on this clone: It has no known antigen specificity. Qualities for individual bases were not recorded, and no much larger clone is one base off.

Participants in the prospective study were aged about 18 to 95 years, lived in about two dozen United States geographic areas, and enrolled through a virtual design. To assign participants to cohorts, the prospective study relied on clinical history that participants themselves reported in a screening survey and a study questionnaire. Recovered participants in ImmuneRACE Cohort 3 were defined as having two consecutive negative NP/OP PCR tests, clearance from a healthcare professional, or resolution of symptoms. In the prospective study, mobile phlebotomists collected whole blood, serum and a nasopharyngeal or oropharyngeal swab from each participant. Participants in the prospective study had the option to provide additional blood draws and questionnaires over an approximately two-month period. Blood samples from the prospective study were shipped frozen or at room temperature prior to DNA extraction.

TCRbeta CDR3 regions were amplified from genomic DNA using the immunoSEQ Assay, a bias-controlled multiplex PCR. The authors' pipeline ran thus. The number of nucleated cells in each sample was estimated from the amplification of reference gene primers within the assay. To quantify the absolute abundance of each unique TCRbeta CDR3 rearrangement, sequence reads were collapsed and filtered. For each sample, productive Simpson clonality was calculated as the square root of Simpson's diversity index over productive rearrangements. TCRdb provides this immuneACCESS table in a form limited to in-frame rearrangements. Some clones are lacking; in checked studies, under half of them reflect an unresolved V gene, and why the rest are absent is not known. V, J and clone size derive from that table, while D and trimming were established from the DNA sequence. This sample is represented by 300,000 to 400,000 clones; approximately 90% of them were singletons. Roughly 1.2% of the sample goes to the ten largest clones.

The chain links TRBV7-8 with TRBJ2-3; TRBD2 agrees with 8 junctional bases. Sequencing used PBMCs or T cells enriched from blood (not recorded which). This sequence originates from a woman aged 18-29 years who had recovered from COVID-19. The CDR3: CASSFGGGTDTQYF. The nucleotides read TGTGCCAGCAGCTTCGGGGGGGGCACAGATACGCAGTATTTT.